These 25 T cell receptor beta chains were all obtained from the same sample, sequenced in a study of blood T cell repertoires in COVID-19. TCRdb's copy holds only in-frame clones and misses some; the assay was immunoSEQ multiplex PCR. The table includes about 340,000 clones, about 92% detected once. The sequenced sample was PBMCs or T cells enriched from blood (not recorded which). These TCRs come from a woman aged 25 to 45 who had recovered from COVID-19.

The chain carries TRBV6-2 or TRBV6-3 and TRBJ2-7; possibly TRBD2 for D (6 bases). Germline CDR1 is MNHEY and CDR2 is SVGEGT. V was cut by 6 bases and J by 3 bases, with 12 bases left in between. This CDR3 has 13 amino acids. The CDR3 DNA sequence: TGTGCCAGCAGCGGAGGGCAGGACTACGAGCAGTACTTC. Translation gives CASSGGQDYEQYF.

This clone was observed a single time. The chain has TRBV29-1 and TRBJ1-4; tentative D call: TRBD1 (6 bases). Between the trimmed V and J ends, which lost 5 bases and 4 bases, there was a span of 11 bases. The CDR3 has 13 residues. Per germline, CDR1 SQVTM and CDR2 ANQGSEA. In DNA form, the CDR3 reads TGCAGCGTTTTACAGGGAAGTAATGAAAAACTGTTTTTT. Translated, it gives CSVLQGSNEKLFF.

The CDR3 loop reads CASSSSRGADSGNTIYF. The CDR3 DNA reads as TGTGCCAGCAGCTCTTCCCGGGGGGCCGACTCTGGAAACACCATATATTTT. The chain has TRBV7-9 and TRBJ1-3; D is possibly TRBD1 (6 bases). The CDR3 spans 17 residues. The V and J ends lost 4 bases and 0 bases respectively, with 16 bases between them. Germline CDR1 and CDR2: SEHNR and FQNEAQ (reference sequence).

J is TRBJ1-4 and V is TRBV19; TRBD1 matches at 10 bases. This CDR3 is built from 14 residues. V trimming: 9 bases; J trimming: 10 bases; junction bases outside the gene matches: 11. Germline V gene data show CDR1 as LNHDA and CDR2 as SQIVND (reference sequence). CDR3 nucleotides: TGTGCCAGCACCACCGGGACAGGGGAAGGAAAACTGTTTTTT. Its translation: CASTTGTGEGKLFF.

The rearrangement links TRBV5-1 to TRBJ2-1; 7 bases agree with TRBD1. Germline CDR1 SGHRS, CDR2 YFSETQ. The V segment lost 0 bases and the J segment 7 bases; nucleotides outside the gene matches: 7. This CDR3 region has 15 residues. The CDR3 is CASSLARTGVNEQFF. CDR3 sequence (DNA): TGCGCCAGCAGCTTGGCCAGGACAGGCGTTAATGAGCAGTTCTTC. The variable domain in full, completed from reference TRBV5-1 and TRBJ2-1, reads KAGVTQTPRYLIKTRGQQVTLSCSPISGHRSVSWYQQTPGQGLQFLFEYFSETQRNKGNFPGRFSGRQFSNSRSEMNVSTLELGDSALYLCASSLARTGVNEQFFGPGTRLTVL.

The rearrangement links TRBV10-3 to TRBJ2-7; D ambiguous. V shed 6 bases and J shed 3 bases, with 12 bases lying between them. Germline V lookup: CDR1 ENHRY, CDR2 SYGVKD. This CDR3 comprises 13 residues. Written as DNA, the CDR3 is TGTGCCATCAGGTCTGACACCTACTACGAGCAGTACTTC. This translates into CAIRSDTYYEQYF.

V gene TRBV7-9 combines with J gene TRBJ2-5; D is unclear. The length of the CDR3 is 14 residues. The germline V gene has CDR1 SEHNR and CDR2 FQNEAQ (reference sequence). Between the trimmed V and J ends, which lost 0 bases and 5 bases, there was a span of 10 bases. The CDR3 loop reads CASSLALVGETQYF. CDR3 bases: TGTGCCAGCAGCTTAGCTTTAGTTGGTGAGACCCAGTACTTC.

This chain connects TRBV7-2 to TRBJ2-5; D gene ambiguous. V lost 2 bases and J lost 2, with 6 bases in between. Germline CDR1 SGHTA, CDR2 FQGNSA. The CDR3 contains 13 residues. DNA of the CDR3: TGTGCCAGCAGCTTACCACAGCAAGAGACCCAGTACTTC. Its translation: CASSLPQQETQYF.

This rearrangement joins TRBV5-1 to TRBJ1-1; D perhaps matches TRBD1 (5 bases). Germline V lookup: CDR1 SGHRS, CDR2 YFSETQ. The ends were cut back, 4 bases at V and 5 bases at J, with 15 bases in the middle. CDR3 length: 14 residues. This CDR3 reads CASSGGTWETEAFF. Here the CDR3 DNA reads TGCGCCAGCAGCGGCGGGACCTGGGAGACTGAAGCTTTCTTT.

The chain couples TRBV5-4 to TRBJ2-1; 10 nucleotides align to TRBD2. The J segment lost 2 bases and the V segment lost 1 base, leaving 0 bases of the junction unmatched. The CDR3 runs to 15 residues. Per germline, CDR1 SGHNT and CDR2 YYREEE (reference sequence). CDR3: CASSLSGRAYNEQFF. The CDR3 nucleotides read TGTGCCAGCAGCTTGAGCGGGAGGGCCTACAATGAGCAGTTCTTC.

V usage is TRBV2 and J usage is TRBJ1-5, with D perhaps matching TRBD1 (5 bases). The V end was cut by 6 bases, the J end by 1 base, with 16 bases between. Per the germline V gene, CDR1 is SNHLY and CDR2 is FYNNEI. The CDR3 runs 16 residues. CDR3 DNA sequence: TGTGCCAGCAGGCCGCGGGGCGCGGCCAGCAATCAGCCCCAGCATTTT. It translates to CASRPRGAASNQPQHF.

The V call is TRBV29-1, the J call TRBJ2-7; 7 positions match TRBD1. With 7 bases clipped from V and 9 bases from J, the junction kept 15 bases outside the gene matches. The length of the CDR3 is 13 residues. Germline V CDR1 and CDR2: SQVTM, ANQGSEA. The CDR3 loop is CSEAGTAAPWQYF. The CDR3 DNA sequence: TGCAGCGAAGCCGGGACAGCGGCTCCCTGGCAGTACTTC.

This sequence joins TRBV27 and TRBJ2-5, with unresolved D. V lost 7 bases and J lost 2, with 17 bases in between. The CDR3 consists of 15 residues. Germline lookup yields CDR1 MNHEY and CDR2 SMNVEV (reference sequence). In DNA, the CDR3 is TGTGCCAGCACCCCCTTCGGCAGGCCGCAAGAGACCCAGTACTTC. The encoded protein is CASTPFGRPQETQYF.

This chain uses TRBV19 with TRBJ1-5; 7 bases agree with TRBD1. This CDR3 contains 14 residues. CDR1 and CDR2 from the germline V gene are LNHDA and SQIVND (reference sequence). V was clipped by 7 bases and J by 5 bases; unmatched bases: 8. CDR3 coding DNA: TGTGCCAGTAAAACGACAGGGCCTTATCAGCCCCAGCATTTT. Amino acids: CASKTTGPYQPQHF.

This rearrangement joins TRBV9 to TRBJ2-5; 11 bases match TRBD1. The junction had 2 bases not matched to a gene; V was cut back by 0 bases and J by 4 bases. The CDR3 has 15 residues. The germline CDR1 and CDR2 sequences are SGDLS and YYNGEE. In nucleotides, the CDR3 is TGTGCCAGCAGCGTAGCCGGACAGGGGGCAGAGACCCAGTACTTC. Translation gives CASSVAGQGAETQYF.

The chain recombines TRBV28 with TRBJ2-1; 9 nucleotides match TRBD2. The CDR3 has 18 amino acids. CDR1 MDHEN and CDR2 SYDVKM come from the germline V gene. V lost 5 bases and J lost 3; bases outside the gene matches: 14. CDR3 residues: CASSPRDSPSGNYNEQFF. For the CDR3, the DNA is TGTGCCAGCAGTCCTCGGGACAGCCCTAGCGGGAACTACAATGAGCAGTTCTTC. Together with reference TRBV28 and TRBJ2-1, the CDR3 gives the full variable domain: DVKVTQSSRYLVKRTGEKVFLECVQDMDHENMFWYRQDPGLGLRLIYFSYDVKMKEKGDIPEGYSVSREKKERFSLILESASTNQTSMYLCASSPRDSPSGNYNEQFFGPGTRLTVL.

This clone was seen only a few times. CDR3 region: CASSSGTVNYEQYF. The CDR3 coding sequence is TGTGCCAGCAGCTCGGGGACTGTAAACTACGAGCAGTACTTC. The V and J genes are TRBV7-9 and TRBJ2-7; TRBD2 is a possible D gene (6 bases). Germline V gives CDR1 SEHNR, CDR2 FQNEAQ (reference sequence). V was trimmed by 4 bases and J by 3 bases, leaving 13 bases between them. There are 14 residues in the CDR3.

The rearrangement joins TRBV19 to TRBJ1-5; possibly TRBD1 for D (6 bases). This CDR3 has 13 amino acids. Germline V gene sequence: CDR1 LNHDA, CDR2 SQIVND (reference sequence). The ends were cut back, 9 bases at V and 3 bases at J, with 12 bases in the middle. CDR3 protein: CASSGQTNQPQHF. The CDR3 DNA is TGTGCCAGCTCCGGACAGACCAATCAGCCCCAGCATTTT.

The rearrangement links TRBV12-3 or TRBV12-4 to TRBJ1-2; D is perhaps TRBD1 (5 bases). The germline V and J ends were trimmed by 3 bases and 8 bases, with 13 bases remaining between them. This CDR3 is 13 amino acids long. Here the CDR3 reads CASSFRDKEGYTF. CDR3 nucleotides: TGTGCCAGCAGTTTCAGGGATAAGGAGGGCTACACCTTC.

The chain carries TRBV24-1 and TRBJ2-2; D is possibly TRBD1 (5 bases). Trimming stripped 4 bases from V and 0 bases from J, with 8 bases between. The germline CDR1 and CDR2 sequences are KGHDR and SFDVKD. The CDR3 is 15 residues long. This CDR3 reads CATSDRVPNTGELFF. As DNA, the CDR3 is TGTGCCACCAGTGACAGGGTACCGAACACCGGGGAGCTGTTTTTT.

The CDR3 DNA follows: TGCAGCGCTCGGACTAGCGGGAGACTAGAGACCCAGTACTTC. Translated: CSARTSGRLETQYF. The chain links TRBV29-1 to TRBJ2-5; 13 positions agree with TRBD2. V lost 7 bases to trimming and J lost 4 bases; unmatched junction nucleotides: 6. Germline assignment: CDR1 SQVTM and CDR2 ANQGSEA. The CDR3 length is 14 residues.

The chain recombines TRBV7-2 with TRBJ1-3, with unresolved D. V was cut by 5 bases and J by 4 bases, with 6 bases left in between. The CDR3 spans 12 residues. CDR1 and CDR2 from the germline V gene are SGHTA and FQGNSA. The CDR3 region has the DNA TGTGCCAGCAGCCCGTTAGGAAACACCATATATTTT. It is translated as CASSPLGNTIYF.

The chain has TRBV19 and TRBJ2-1, with 7 bases fitting TRBD1. Germline lookup yields CDR1 LNHDA and CDR2 SQIVND (reference sequence). This CDR3 has 16 amino acids. J lost 9 bases, V lost 5 bases, and 16 bases had no gene match. CDR3 DNA: TGTGCCAGTAGTGCGCTCCCCCGGGACAGTGGAGTTGAGCAGTTCTTC. This translates into CASSALPRDSGVEQFF. Supplemented by reference TRBV19 and TRBJ2-1, the full variable domain reads DGGITQSPKYLFRKEGQNVTLSCEQNLNHDAMYWYRQDPGQGLRLIYYSQIVNDFQKGDIAEGYSVSREKKESFPLTVTSAQKNPTAFYLCASSALPRDSGVEQFFGPGTRLTVL.

The chain carries TRBV23-1 and TRBJ2-7; D may be TRBD1 (6 bases). TRBV23-1 is treated as an ORF (open reading frame) with a function not yet certain. V was shortened by 10 bases and J by 2 bases, with 18 bases between the two germline ends. CDR3 length: 14 residues. The CDR3, as DNA: TGCGCCACCCCGGACCTCCGGGACACCTACGAGCAGTACTTC. Translating gives CATPDLRDTYEQYF.

The chain couples TRBV19 to TRBJ1-3; possible D gene TRBD1, 6 bases. This CDR3 contains 14 residues. V was trimmed by 8 bases and J by 4 bases, leaving 15 bases between them. The germline gives CDR1 LNHDA, CDR2 SQIVND (reference sequence). The CDR3 protein is CASQPGAGGNTIYF. CDR3 sequence (DNA): TGTGCCAGTCAACCAGGGGCTGGCGGAAACACCATATATTTT.